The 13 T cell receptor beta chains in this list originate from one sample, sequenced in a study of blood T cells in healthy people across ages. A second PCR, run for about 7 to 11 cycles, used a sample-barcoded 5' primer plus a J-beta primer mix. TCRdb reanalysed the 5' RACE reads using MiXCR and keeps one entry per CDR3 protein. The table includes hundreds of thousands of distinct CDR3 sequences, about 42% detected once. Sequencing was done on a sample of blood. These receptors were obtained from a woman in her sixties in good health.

The CDR3 nucleotides are TGCAGCGTCATGCTAGCGGGCCAAGAGACCCAGTACTTC. It translates to CSVMLAGQETQYF. V usage is TRBV29-1 and J usage is TRBJ2-5; 8 bases map to TRBD2. From germline, CDR1 is SQVTM and CDR2 ANQGSEA. J lost 1 base, V lost 6 bases, and 4 bases had no gene match. This CDR3 has 13 amino acids.

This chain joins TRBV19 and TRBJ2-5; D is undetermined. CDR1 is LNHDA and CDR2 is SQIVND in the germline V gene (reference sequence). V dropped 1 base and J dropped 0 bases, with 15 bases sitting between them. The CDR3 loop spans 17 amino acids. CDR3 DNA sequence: TGTGCCAGTAGTATAGCGGCAACGGTACTCTACCAAGAGACCCAGTACTTC. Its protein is CASSIAATVLYQETQYF.

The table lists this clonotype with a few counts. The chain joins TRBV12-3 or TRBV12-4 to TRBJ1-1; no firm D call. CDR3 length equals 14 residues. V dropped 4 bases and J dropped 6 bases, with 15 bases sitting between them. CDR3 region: CASSSNAAGAEAFF. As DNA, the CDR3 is TGTGCCAGCAGTTCGAATGCCGCCGGCGCTGAAGCTTTCTTT.

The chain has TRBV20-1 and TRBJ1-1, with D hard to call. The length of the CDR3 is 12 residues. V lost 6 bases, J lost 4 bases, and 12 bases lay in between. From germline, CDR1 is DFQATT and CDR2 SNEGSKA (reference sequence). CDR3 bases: TGCAGTGCCCCCGGGCCGGGCACTGAAGCTTTCTTT. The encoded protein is CSAPGPGTEAFF.

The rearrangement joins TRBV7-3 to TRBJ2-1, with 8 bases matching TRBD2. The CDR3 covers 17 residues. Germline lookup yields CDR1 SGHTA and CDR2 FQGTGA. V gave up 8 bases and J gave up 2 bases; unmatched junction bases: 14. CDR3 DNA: TGTGCCAGCTCCCCGGCCGAGCGGGGGTTCCCCTACAATGAGCAGTTCTTC. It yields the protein CASSPAERGFPYNEQFF.

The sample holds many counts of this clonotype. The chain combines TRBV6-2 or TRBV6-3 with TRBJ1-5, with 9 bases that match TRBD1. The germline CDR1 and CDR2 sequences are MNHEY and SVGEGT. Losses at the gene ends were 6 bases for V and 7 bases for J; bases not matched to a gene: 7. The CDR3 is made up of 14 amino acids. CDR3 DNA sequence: TGTGCCAGCAGGCGGACAGGGGACAACCAGCCCCAGCATTTT. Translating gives CASRRTGDNQPQHF.

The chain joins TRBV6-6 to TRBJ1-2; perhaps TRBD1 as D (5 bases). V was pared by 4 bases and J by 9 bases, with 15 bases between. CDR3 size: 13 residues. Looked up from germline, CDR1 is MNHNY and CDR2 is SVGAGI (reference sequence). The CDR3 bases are TGTGCCAGCAGTTTAACTCAGGGATCGAGCTACACCTTC. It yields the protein CASSLTQGSSYTF.

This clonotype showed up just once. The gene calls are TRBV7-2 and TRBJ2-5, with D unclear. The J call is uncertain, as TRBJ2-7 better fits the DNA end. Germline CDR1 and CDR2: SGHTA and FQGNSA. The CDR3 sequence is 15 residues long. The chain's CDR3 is CASSPLPGPSYEQYF. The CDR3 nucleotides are TGTGCCAGCAGCCCGCTACCGGGTCCCTCCTACGAGCAGTACTTC.

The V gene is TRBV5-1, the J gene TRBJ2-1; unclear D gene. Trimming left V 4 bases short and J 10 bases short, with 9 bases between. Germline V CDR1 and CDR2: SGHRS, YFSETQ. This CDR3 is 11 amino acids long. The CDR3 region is CASSLTEEQFF. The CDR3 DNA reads TGCGCCAGCAGCCTTACAGAGGAGCAGTTCTTC.

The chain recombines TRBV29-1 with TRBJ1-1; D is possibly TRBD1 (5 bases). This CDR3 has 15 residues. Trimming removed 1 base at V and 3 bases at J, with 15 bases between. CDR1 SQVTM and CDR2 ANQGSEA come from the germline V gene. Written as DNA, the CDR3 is TGCAGCGTTGAAGGGGCTCAGGGAAGGGACACTGAAGCTTTCTTT. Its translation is CSVEGAQGRDTEAFF. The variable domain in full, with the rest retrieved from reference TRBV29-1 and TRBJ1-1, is SAVISQKPSRDICQRGTSLTIQCQVDSQVTMMFWYRQQPGQSLTLIATANQGSEATYESGFVIDKFPISRPNLTFSTLTVSNMSPEDSSIYLCSVEGAQGRDTEAFFGQGTRLTVV.

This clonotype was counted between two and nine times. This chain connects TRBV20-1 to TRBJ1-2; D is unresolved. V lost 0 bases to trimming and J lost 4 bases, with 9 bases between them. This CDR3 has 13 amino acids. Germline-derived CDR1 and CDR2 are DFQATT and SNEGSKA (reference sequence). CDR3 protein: CSARDLAAYGYTF. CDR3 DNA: TGCAGTGCTAGAGATCTTGCGGCCTATGGCTACACCTTC.

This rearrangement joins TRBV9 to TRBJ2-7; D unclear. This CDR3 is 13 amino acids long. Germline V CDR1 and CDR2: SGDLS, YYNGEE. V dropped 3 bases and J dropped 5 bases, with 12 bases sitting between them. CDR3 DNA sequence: TGTGCCAGCAGCGACCAAGCATGGAACGAGCAGTACTTC. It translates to CASSDQAWNEQYF.

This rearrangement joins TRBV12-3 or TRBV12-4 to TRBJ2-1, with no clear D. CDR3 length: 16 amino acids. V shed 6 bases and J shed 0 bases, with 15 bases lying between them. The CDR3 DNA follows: TGTGCCAGCAGCCGAACGTGGGAAAGCTCCTACAATGAGCAGTTCTTC. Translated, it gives CASSRTWESSYNEQFF.